The present TCR beta chain was sequenced within a study of T cell responses to AZD1222 COVID-19 vaccine. Data came from immunoSEQ multiplex PCR; TCRdb stores just in-frame clones and leaves some out. Among more than 150,000 clones listed, around nine tenths were seen once. Germline CDR1 MNHEY, CDR2 SVGEGT. V lost 2 bases and J lost 0, with 11 bases in between. The CDR3 sequence is 16 residues long. The chain joins TRBV6-2 or TRBV6-3 to TRBJ1-5, with D perhaps matching TRBD1 (5 bases). This sample comprised peripheral blood, obtained 28 days after the second AZD1222 dose. The TCR was taken from an adult who received the AZD1222 COVID-19 vaccine. The DNA of the CDR3 is TGTGCCAGCAGTTACGTTAACAGGTATAGCAATCAGCCCCAGCATTTT. Translating it yields CASSYVNRYSNQPQHF.